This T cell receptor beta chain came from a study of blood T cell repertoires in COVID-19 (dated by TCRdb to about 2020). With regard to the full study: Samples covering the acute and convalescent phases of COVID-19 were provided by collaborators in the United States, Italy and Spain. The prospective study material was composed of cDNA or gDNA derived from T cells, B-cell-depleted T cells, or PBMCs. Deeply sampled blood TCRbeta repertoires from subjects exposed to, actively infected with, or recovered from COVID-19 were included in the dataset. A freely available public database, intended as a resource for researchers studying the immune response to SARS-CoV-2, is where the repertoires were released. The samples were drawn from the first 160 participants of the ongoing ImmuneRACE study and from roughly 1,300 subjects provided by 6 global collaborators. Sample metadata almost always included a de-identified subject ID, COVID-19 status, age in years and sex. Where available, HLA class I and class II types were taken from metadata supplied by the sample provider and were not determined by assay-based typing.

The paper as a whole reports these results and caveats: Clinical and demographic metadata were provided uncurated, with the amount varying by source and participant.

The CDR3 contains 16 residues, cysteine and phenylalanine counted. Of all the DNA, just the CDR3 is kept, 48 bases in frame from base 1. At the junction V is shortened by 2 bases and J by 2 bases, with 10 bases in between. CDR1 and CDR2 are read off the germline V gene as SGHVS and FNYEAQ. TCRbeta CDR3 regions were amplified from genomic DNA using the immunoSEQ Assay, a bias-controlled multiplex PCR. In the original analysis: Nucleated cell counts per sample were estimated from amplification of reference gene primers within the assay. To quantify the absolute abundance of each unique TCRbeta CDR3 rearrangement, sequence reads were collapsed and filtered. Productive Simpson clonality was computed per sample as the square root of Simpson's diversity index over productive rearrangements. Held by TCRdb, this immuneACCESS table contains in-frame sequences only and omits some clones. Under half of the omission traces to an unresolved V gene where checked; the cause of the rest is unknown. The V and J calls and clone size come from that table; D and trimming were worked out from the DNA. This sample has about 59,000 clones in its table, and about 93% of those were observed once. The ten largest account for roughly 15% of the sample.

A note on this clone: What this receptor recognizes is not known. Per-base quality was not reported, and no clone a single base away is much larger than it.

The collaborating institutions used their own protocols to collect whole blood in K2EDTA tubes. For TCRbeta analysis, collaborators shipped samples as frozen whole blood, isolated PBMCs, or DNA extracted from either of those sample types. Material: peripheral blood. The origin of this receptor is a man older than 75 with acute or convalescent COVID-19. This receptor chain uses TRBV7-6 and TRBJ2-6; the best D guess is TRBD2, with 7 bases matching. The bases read TGTGCCAGCAGCTTAAGAGGGGGGGCTGGGGCCAACGTCCTGACTTTC. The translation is CASSLRGGAGANVLTF.